One and the same sample provided the 4 T cell receptor beta chains below, sequenced in a study of cytomegalovirus exposure and HLA in healthy donors. The PCR made use of 60 Vbeta and 13 Jbeta primers. Produced via immunoSEQ multiplex PCR; TCRdb's table is partial and in-frame only. The repertoire includes roughly 140,000 clones, 70% to 90% of them detected once, and approximately 4% sits in the top ten. Sequenced input: PBMCs. The receptor set was obtained from a woman aged 40 to 50 in good health and CMV-seropositive.

This chain uses TRBV11-2 with TRBJ2-1; tentative D call: TRBD2 (5 bases). The ends were cut back, 2 bases at V and 8 bases at J, with 10 bases in the middle. This CDR3 has 13 residues. The germline V gene encodes CDR1 SGHAT and CDR2 FQNNGV. The CDR3 sequence: CASSLRGLDEQFF. The CDR3 DNA is TGTGCCAGCAGCTTAAGAGGGCTAGATGAGCAGTTCTTC.

V and J are TRBV5-5 and TRBJ2-7; the match to TRBD1 covers 8 bases. The V segment lost 4 bases and the J segment 0 bases; nucleotides outside the gene matches: 15. This CDR3 contains 18 residues. Per the germline V gene, CDR1 is SGHKS and CDR2 is YYEKEE (reference sequence). The DNA for the CDR3 is TGTGCCAGCAGCCGTCTCTATCTGGACAGGGTAAGCTCCTACGAGCAGTACTTC. Its protein product is CASSRLYLDRVSSYEQYF. Full variable domain (missing parts from reference TRBV5-5 and TRBJ2-7): DAGVTQSPTHLIKTRGQQVTLRCSPISGHKSVSWYQQVLGQGPQFIFQYYEKEERGRGNFPDRFSARQFPNYSSELNVNALLLGDSALYLCASSRLYLDRVSSYEQYFGPGTRLTVT.

This clone was seen just once. CDR3 region: CAWSGGATGETQYF. The CDR3 DNA reads as TGTGCCTGGAGTGGTGGGGCCACCGGGGAGACCCAGTACTTC. This chain connects TRBV30 to TRBJ2-5; D may be TRBD1 (5 bases). CDR3 length: 14 residues. Between the trimmed V and J ends, which lost 1 base and 5 bases, there was a span of 14 bases. Germline V CDR1 and CDR2: GTSNPN, SVGIG (reference sequence). The full variable domain, in which reference TRBV30 and TRBJ2-5 provide the parts outside the CDR3, is SQTIHQWPATLVQPVGSPLSLECTVEGTSNPNLYWYRQAAGRGLQLLFYSVGIGQISSEVPQNLSASRPQDRQFILSSKKLLLSDSGFYLCAWSGGATGETQYFGPGTRLLVL.

The rearrangement joins TRBV18 to TRBJ2-1; TRBD2 matches 7 bases. CDR1 is KGHSH and CDR2 is LQKENI in the germline V gene. The length of the CDR3 is 19 residues. The junction had 15 bases not matched to a gene; V was cut back by 3 bases and J by 1 base. The CDR3 nucleotides are TGTGCCAGCTCACCCATAGTTATTACGGCGGGAGATTCCTACAATGAGCAGTTCTTC. This sequence encodes CASSPIVITAGDSYNEQFF.